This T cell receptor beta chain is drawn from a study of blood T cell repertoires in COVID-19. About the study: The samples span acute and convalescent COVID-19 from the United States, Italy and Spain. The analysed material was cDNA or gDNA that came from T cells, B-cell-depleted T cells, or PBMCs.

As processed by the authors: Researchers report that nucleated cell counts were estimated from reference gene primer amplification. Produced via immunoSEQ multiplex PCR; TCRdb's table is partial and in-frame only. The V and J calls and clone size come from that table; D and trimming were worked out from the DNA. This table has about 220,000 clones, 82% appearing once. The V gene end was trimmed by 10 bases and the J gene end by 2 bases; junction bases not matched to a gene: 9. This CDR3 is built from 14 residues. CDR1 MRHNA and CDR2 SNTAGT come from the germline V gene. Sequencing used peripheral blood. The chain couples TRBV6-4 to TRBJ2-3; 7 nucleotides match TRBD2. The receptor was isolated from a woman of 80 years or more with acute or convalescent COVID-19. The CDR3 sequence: CATKTSPTTDTQYF. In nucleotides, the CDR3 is TGTGCCACCAAGACTAGCCCTACCACAGATACGCAGTATTTT.